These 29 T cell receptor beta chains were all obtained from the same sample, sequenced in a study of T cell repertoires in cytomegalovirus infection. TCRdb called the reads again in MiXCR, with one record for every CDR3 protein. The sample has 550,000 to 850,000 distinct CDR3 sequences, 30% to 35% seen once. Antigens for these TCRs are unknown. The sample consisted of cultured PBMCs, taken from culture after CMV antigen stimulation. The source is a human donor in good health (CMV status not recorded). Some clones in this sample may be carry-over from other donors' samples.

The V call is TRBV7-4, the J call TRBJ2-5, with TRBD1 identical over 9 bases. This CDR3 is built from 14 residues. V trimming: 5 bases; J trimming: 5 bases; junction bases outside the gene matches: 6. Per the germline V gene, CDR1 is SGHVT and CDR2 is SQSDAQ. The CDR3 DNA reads TGTGCCAGCAGCGGGCGGACAGGGGCTGAGACCCAGTACTTC. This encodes CASSGRTGAETQYF.

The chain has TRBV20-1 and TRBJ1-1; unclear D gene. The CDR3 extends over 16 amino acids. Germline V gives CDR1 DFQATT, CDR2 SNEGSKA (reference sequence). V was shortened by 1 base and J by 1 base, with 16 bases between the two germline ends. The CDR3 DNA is TGCAGTGCTAGAGTGATGGTCCCTTTGGGGAACACTGAAGCTTTCTTT. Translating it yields CSARVMVPLGNTEAFF.

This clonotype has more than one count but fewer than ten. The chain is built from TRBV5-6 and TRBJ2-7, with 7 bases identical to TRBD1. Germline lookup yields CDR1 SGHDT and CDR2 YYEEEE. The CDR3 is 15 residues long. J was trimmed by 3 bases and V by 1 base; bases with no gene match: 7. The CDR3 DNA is TGTGCCAGCAGCTTGTGGGGACAGAAATACTACGAGCAGTACTTC. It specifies CASSLWGQKYYEQYF. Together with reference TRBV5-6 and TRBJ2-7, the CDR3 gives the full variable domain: DAGVTQSPTHLIKTRGQQVTLRCSPKSGHDTVSWYQQALGQGPQFIFQYYEEEERQRGNFPDRFSGHQFPNYSSELNVNALLLGDSALYLCASSLWGQKYYEQYFGPGTRLTVT.

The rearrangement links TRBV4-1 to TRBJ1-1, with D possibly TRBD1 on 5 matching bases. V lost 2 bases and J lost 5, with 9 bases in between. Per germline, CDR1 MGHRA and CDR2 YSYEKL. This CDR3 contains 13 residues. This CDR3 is CASSQLTETEAFF. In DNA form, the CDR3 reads TGCGCCAGCAGCCAACTGACAGAGACTGAAGCTTTCTTT.

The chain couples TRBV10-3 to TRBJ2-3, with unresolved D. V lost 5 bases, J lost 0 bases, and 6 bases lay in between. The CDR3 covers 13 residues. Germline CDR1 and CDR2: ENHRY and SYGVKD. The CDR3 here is CAISTPSTDTQYF. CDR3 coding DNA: TGTGCCATCAGTACCCCTAGCACAGATACGCAGTATTTT.

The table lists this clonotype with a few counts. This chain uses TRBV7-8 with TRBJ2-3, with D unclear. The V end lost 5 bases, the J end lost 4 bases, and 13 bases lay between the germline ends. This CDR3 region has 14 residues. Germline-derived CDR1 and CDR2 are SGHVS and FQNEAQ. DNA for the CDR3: TGTGCCAGCAGCCCAAGTGGGGTTTCAGATACGCAGTATTTT. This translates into CASSPSGVSDTQYF.

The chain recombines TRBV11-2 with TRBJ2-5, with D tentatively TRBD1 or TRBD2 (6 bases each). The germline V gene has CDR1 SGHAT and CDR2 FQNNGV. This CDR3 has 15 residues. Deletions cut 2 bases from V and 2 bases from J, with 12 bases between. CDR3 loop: CASSLLSGAQETQYF. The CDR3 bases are TGTGCCAGCAGCTTATTATCGGGGGCTCAAGAGACCCAGTACTTC.

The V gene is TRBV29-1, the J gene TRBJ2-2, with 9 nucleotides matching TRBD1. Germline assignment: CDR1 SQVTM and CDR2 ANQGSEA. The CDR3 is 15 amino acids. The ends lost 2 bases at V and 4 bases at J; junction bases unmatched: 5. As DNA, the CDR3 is TGCAGCGTTGAAACCCGACAGGGGGTCACCGGGGAGCTGTTTTTT. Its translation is CSVETRQGVTGELFF.

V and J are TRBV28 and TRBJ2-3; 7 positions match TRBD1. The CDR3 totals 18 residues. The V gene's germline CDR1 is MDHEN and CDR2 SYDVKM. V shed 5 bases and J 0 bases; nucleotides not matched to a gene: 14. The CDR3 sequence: CASSLSGQRSLSTDTQYF. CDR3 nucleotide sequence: TGTGCCAGCAGTCTATCGGGACAGCGGTCTCTAAGCACAGATACGCAGTATTTT.

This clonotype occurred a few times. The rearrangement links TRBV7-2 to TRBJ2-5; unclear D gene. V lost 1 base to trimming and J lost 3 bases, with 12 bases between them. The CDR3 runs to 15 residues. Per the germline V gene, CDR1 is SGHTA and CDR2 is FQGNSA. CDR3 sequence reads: CASSLEFRGEETQYF. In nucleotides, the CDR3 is TGTGCCAGCAGCTTAGAGTTTCGCGGTGAAGAGACCCAGTACTTC. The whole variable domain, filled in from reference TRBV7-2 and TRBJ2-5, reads GAGVSQSPSNKVTEKGKDVELRCDPISGHTALYWYRQSLGQGLEFLIYFQGNSAPDKSGLPSDRFSAERTGGSVSTLTIQRTQQEDSAVYLCASSLEFRGEETQYFGPGTRLLVL.

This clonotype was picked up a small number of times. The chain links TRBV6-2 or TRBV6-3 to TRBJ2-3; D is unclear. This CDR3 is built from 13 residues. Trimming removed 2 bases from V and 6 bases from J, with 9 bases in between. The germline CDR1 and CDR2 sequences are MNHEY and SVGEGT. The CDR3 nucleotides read TGTGCCAGCAGTTACGACCCCAAGGATACGCAGTATTTT. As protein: CASSYDPKDTQYF.

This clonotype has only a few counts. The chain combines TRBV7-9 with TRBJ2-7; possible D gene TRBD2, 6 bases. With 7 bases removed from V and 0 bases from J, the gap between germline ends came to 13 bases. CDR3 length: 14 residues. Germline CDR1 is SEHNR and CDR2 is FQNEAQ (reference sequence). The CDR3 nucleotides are TGTGCCAGCAACCCATCGGGAGCCTCCTACGAGCAGTACTTC. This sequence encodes CASNPSGASYEQYF.

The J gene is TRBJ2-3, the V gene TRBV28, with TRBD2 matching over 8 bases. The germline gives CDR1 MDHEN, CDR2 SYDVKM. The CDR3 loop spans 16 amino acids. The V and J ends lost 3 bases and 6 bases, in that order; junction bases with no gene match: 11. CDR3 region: CASSFEAGVGPDTQYF. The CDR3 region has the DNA TGTGCCAGCAGTTTTGAAGCGGGGGTGGGACCGGATACGCAGTATTTT.

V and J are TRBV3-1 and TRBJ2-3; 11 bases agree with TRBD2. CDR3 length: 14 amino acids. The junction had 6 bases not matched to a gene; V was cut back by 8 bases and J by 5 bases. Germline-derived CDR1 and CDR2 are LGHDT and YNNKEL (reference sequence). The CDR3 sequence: CASGTSGEGDTQYF. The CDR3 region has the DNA TGTGCCAGCGGGACTAGCGGAGAGGGAGATACGCAGTATTTT.

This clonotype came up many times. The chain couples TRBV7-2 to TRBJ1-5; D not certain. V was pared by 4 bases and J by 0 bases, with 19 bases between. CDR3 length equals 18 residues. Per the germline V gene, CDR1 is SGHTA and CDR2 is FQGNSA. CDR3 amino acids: CASSSTRSPLNSNQPQHF. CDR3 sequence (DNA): TGTGCCAGCAGCTCAACGCGGTCACCGCTAAATAGCAATCAGCCCCAGCATTTT.

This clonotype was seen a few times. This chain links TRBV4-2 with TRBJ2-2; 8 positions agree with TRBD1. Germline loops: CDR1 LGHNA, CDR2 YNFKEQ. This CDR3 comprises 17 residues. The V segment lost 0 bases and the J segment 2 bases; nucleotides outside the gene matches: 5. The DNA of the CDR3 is TGTGCCAGCAGCCAAGATGGACAGGGTACAAACACCGGGGAGCTGTTTTTT. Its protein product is CASSQDGQGTNTGELFF.

CDR3 in DNA: TGTGCCAGCAGCTTAGTTCTTGGCAGTCAAGAGACCCAGTACTTC. Its protein product is CASSLVLGSQETQYF. The chain combines TRBV7-2 with TRBJ2-5; D unresolved. The length of the CDR3 is 15 residues. The V gene lost 1 base and the J gene lost 2 bases, with 11 bases spanning the gap. Germline CDR1 is SGHTA and CDR2 is FQGNSA.

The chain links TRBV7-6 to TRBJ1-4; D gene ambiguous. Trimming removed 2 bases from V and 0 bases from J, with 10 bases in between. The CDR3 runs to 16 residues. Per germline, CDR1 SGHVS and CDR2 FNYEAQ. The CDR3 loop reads CASSLSLKTTNEKLFF. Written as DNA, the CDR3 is TGTGCCAGCAGCTTATCCCTCAAAACAACTAATGAAAAACTGTTTTTT.

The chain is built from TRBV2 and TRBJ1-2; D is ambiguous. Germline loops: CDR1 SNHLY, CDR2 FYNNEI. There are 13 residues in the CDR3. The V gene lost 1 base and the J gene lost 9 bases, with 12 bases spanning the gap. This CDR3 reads CASSEERVESYTF. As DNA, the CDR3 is TGTGCCAGCAGTGAAGAGAGGGTGGAAAGCTACACCTTC.

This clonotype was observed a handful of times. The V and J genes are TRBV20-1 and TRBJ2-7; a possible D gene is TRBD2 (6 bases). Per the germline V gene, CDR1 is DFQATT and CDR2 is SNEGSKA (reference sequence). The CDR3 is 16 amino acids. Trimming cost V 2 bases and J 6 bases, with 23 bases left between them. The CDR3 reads CSARSVGGAALGEQYF. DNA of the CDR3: TGCAGTGCTAGAAGCGTCGGCGGGGCGGCCCTCGGCGAGCAGTACTTC.

CDR3 sequence (DNA): TGTGCCACCGGGGGGCCGAGCGGGGGGGCAGATACGCAGTATTTT. It codes for CATGGPSGGADTQYF. The chain recombines TRBV24-1 with TRBJ2-3; 10 nucleotides match TRBD2. This CDR3 region has 15 residues. Germline CDR1 KGHDR, CDR2 SFDVKD. V shed 9 bases, J shed 4 bases, and the junction held 9 bases outside the gene matches.

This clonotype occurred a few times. The CDR3 DNA sequence: TGTGCCAGTAGTATAAGTTGGACAGACTCTGGAAACACCATATATTTT. It is translated as CASSISWTDSGNTIYF. The chain carries TRBV19 and TRBJ1-3; TRBD1 is a possible D gene (6 bases). The V end was cut by 2 bases, the J end by 0 bases, with 11 bases between. The CDR3 is made up of 16 amino acids. Per germline, CDR1 LNHDA and CDR2 SQIVND (reference sequence).

Here the CDR3 DNA reads TGTGCCAGTAGGACCCTCTGGGATAGCAATCAGCCCCAGCATTTT. Its translation: CASRTLWDSNQPQHF. The genes are TRBV19 and TRBJ1-5, with no clear D. V was trimmed by 6 bases and J by 0 bases, leaving 12 bases between them. CDR1 is LNHDA and CDR2 is SQIVND in the germline V gene (reference sequence). CDR3 size: 15 residues.

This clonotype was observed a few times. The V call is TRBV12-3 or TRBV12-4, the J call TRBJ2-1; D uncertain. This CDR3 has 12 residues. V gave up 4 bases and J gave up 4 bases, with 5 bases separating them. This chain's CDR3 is CASSWQYNEQFF. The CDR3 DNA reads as TGTGCCAGCAGTTGGCAGTACAATGAGCAGTTCTTC.

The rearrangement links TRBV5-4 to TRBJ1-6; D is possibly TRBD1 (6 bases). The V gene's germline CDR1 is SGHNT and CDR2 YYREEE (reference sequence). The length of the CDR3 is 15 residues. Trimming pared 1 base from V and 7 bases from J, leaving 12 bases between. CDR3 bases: TGTGCCAGCAGCTTGATTGGACAGACAAATTCACCCCTCCACTTT. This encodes CASSLIGQTNSPLHF.

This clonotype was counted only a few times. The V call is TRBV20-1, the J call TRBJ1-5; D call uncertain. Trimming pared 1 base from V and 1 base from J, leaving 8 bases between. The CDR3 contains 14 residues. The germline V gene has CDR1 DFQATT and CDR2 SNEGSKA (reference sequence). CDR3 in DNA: TGCAGTGCTAGAGGGCCGTGGAGCAATCAGCCCCAGCATTTT. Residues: CSARGPWSNQPQHF.

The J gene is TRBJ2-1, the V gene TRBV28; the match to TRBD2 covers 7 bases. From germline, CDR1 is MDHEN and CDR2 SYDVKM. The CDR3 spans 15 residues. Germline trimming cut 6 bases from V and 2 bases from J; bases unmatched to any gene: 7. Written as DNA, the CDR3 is TGTGCCAGCAGGACACCCGGGAGGCCCTACAATGAGCAGTTCTTC. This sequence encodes CASRTPGRPYNEQFF.

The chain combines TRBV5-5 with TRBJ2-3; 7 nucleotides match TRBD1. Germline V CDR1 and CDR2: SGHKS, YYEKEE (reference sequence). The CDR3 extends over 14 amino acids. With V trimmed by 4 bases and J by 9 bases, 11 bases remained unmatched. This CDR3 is CASSPRQGHETQYF. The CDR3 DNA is TGTGCCAGCAGCCCCCGACAGGGCCACGAGACGCAGTATTTT.

For the CDR3, the DNA is TGTGCTAGTGGTTTGGAGAGTAATGAGCAGTTCTTC. The encoded protein is CASGLESNEQFF. The chain employs TRBV12-5 and TRBJ2-1; no firm D call. The V end lost 1 base, the J end lost 7 bases, and 5 bases lay between the germline ends. Germline CDR1 and CDR2: LGHNT and FRNRAP. The CDR3 contains 12 residues.